This T cell receptor (beta chain) was documented in a study of vaccination and CD4 T cells after COVID-19. Study at large: Two Hispanic individuals were among six male and four female convalescent patients.

This clonotype was seen only a few times. Its antigen is not identified. Treatment of the sample: roughly 10-day PBMC culture with coronavirus spike peptide pools or control peptides (ViraFEST assay). In this cohort, PCR tests turned positive between March and December 2020, predating US Alpha, Beta and Delta variants. The CDR3 covers 14 residues. V shed 2 bases, J shed 4 bases, and the junction held 4 bases outside the gene matches. The V gene's germline CDR1 is SGHAT and CDR2 FQNNGV. CD4+ T cells that had been cultured provided DNA sequenced with the Oncomine TCR Beta short-read assay. TCRdb redid the calling of the PCR reads with MiXCR, one entry per CDR3 protein. The top ten hold 30% to 35% of the sample, which has about 8,300 distinct CDR3 sequences, roughly three fifths seen once.

The receptor was derived from a human donor who had recovered from COVID-19. Sequenced: CD4+ T cells from blood, cultured in vitro. This chain links TRBV11-2 with TRBJ2-7, with 8 bases aligning to TRBD2. The DNA of the CDR3 is TGTGCCAGCAGCTTATCAGCGGGAGAGTACGAGCAGTACTTC. Translating gives CASSLSAGEYEQYF.